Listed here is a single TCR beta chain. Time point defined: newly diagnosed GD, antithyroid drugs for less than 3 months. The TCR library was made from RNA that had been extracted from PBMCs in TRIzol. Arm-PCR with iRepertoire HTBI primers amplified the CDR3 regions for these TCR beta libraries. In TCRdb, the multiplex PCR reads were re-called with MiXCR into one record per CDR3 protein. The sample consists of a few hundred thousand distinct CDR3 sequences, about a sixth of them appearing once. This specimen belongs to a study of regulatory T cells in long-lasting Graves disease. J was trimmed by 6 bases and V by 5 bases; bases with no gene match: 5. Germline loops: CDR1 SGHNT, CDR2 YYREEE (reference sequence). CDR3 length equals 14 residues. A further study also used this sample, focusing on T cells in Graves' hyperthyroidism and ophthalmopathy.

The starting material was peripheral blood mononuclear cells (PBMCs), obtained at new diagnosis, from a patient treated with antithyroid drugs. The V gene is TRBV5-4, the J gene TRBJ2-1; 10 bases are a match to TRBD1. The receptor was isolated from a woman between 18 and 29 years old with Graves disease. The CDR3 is CASRRTGGSNEQFF. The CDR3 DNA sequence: TGTGCCAGCAGACGGACAGGGGGATCCAATGAGCAGTTCTTC.